These T cell receptor beta chains were read from a single sample in a study of cytomegalovirus exposure and HLA in healthy donors. Measured with immunoSEQ multiplex PCR; TCRdb has only the in-frame clones, and not every one. The sample consists of roughly 250,000 clones, more than 55% of them appearing once. Sequencing input: PBMCs. These receptors all stem from a female donor in good health and CMV-seronegative. Each CDR3 is given with its conserved first and last residue. The D gene is left open where the match is weak. Rows give clone size only sometimes, using once, few, many, or a class for an expanded clone.

>.|few|TRBV5-1|13|TRBJ1-2
TGTGCCAGCAGCTTGGAACAGAGAGAAGACTACACCTTC
CASSLEQREDYTF
>TRBD1|.|TRBV28|15|TRBJ2-7
TGTGCCAGCAGTTTATACGGGACAGGGAATTTCGGGCAGTACTTC
CASSLYGTGNFGQYF
>.|once|TRBV19|13|TRBJ2-7
TGTGCCAGTAGTATATTGGGGGGATACGAGCAGTACTTC
CASSILGGYEQYF
>TRBD2|.|TRBV27|15|TRBJ2-7
TGTGCCAGCAGTTTTCACCGACTAGCGACCTACGAGCAGTACTTC
CASSFHRLATYEQYF
>TRBD1|.|TRBV7-9|15|TRBJ1-4
TGTGCCAGCAGCTCAAACAGGGGAACTAATGAAAAACTGTTTTTT
CASSSNRGTNEKLFF
>.|.|TRBV28|14|TRBJ2-2
TGTGCCAGCAGTTTCCTTCCTAACACCGGGGAGCTGTTTTTT
CASSFLPNTGELFF
>TRBD1|.|TRBV4-1|16|TRBJ1-4
TGTGCCAGCAGCCACCCCGGACAGGCCATATATGAAAAACTGTTTTTT
CASSHPGQAIYEKLFF
>TRBD2|.|TRBV7-7|14|TRBJ2-5
TGTGCTAGCAGTCGCGGGGGGGGGTCGGAGACCCAGTACTTC
CASSRGGGSETQYF
>TRBD2|.|TRBV28|17|TRBJ2-7
TGTGCCAGCAGTTTCTCTTGGAGGACTAGCGGGAGGGAAGAGCAGTACTTC
CASSFSWRTSGREEQYF
>.|few|TRBV6-4|20|TRBJ2-4
TGTGCCAGCAGTGACCCACACAAGATTCGACACCGGAAATCCAAAAACATTCAGTACTTC
CASSDPHKIRHRKSKNIQYF
>.|few|TRBV5-1|14|TRBJ1-1
TGCGCCAGCAGCTCGGATGACAGGACGACTGAAGCTTTCTTT
CASSSDDRTTEAFF
>.|.|TRBV19|13|TRBJ2-3
TGTGCCGCCGGCGGCCAACGTACAGATACGCAGTATTTT
CAAGGQRTDTQYF
>.|few|TRBV28|11|TRBJ2-5
TGTGCCAGCAGTGATAAGGGGGAGCAGTACTTC
CASSDKGEQYF
>.|.|TRBV7-3|15|TRBJ2-5
TGTGCCAGCAGACAACGCCAGCGGGCCCAAGAGACCCAGTACTTC
CASRQRQRAQETQYF
>.|.|TRBV6-1|15|TRBJ1-5
TGTGCCAGCAGTTGGAGATTCGATAGCAATCAGCCCCAGCATTTT
CASSWRFDSNQPQHF
>TRBD2|.|TRBV7-9|19|TRBJ2-3
TGTTCCAGCAGCTTAGCTCGACTAGCGGGAGTATCTAGCACAGATACGCAGTATTTT
CSSSLARLAGVSSTDTQYF
>.|.|TRBV2|15|TRBJ1-4
TGTGCCAGCAGTGAAGCCCTGGGGGGGGAAGAAAAACTGTTTTTT
CASSEALGGEEKLFF
>.|few|TRBV5-1|15|TRBJ1-2
TGCGCCAGCAGCCCGGGACACCGTAAAGAATATGGCTACACCTTC
CASSPGHRKEYGYTF
>.|.|TRBV15|16|TRBJ2-2
TGTGCCACCAGCAGAGATCGGGGGACTGGATCCGGGGAGCTGTTTTTT
CATSRDRGTGSGELFF
>.|.|TRBV28|11|TRBJ2-1
TGTGCCAGCAACTGGAGCAATGAGCAGTTCTTC
CASNWSNEQFF
>.|.|TRBV6-4|15|TRBJ2-2
TGTGCCAGCAGTGATACAGGGCCGGGAACCGGGGAGCTGTTTTTT
CASSDTGPGTGELFF
>.|.|TRBV5-1|15|TRBJ2-7
TGCGCCAGCAGCTTGGGCGGGGCAGGGATCTACGAGCAGTACTTC
CASSLGGAGIYEQYF